The clone carrying this T cell receptor beta chain was seen many times. Its specificity is unknown. This specimen comes from a study of T cells in Graves' hyperthyroidism and ophthalmopathy. Looking at the study overall: It was at initial diagnosis, before any treatment, that peripheral blood was collected.

The V gene end was trimmed by 4 bases and the J gene end by 11 bases; junction bases not matched to a gene: 7. The CDR3 spans 12 residues. Germline lookup yields CDR1 MDHEN and CDR2 SYDVKM. Study-wide results and limits: A model using 13 V-J features told ophthalmopathy apart from stable hyperthyroidism.

RNA transcripts were the template for amplifying TCR beta CDR3 regions. Researchers ran a first-round RT-PCR on the TCR CDR3 using the HTBI primer set. TCRdb re-called the multiplex PCR reads through MiXCR, storing one row per CDR3 protein. The sample lists about 500,000 distinct CDR3 sequences; roughly a sixth were seen once. This sequence joins TRBV28 and TRBJ1-1, with 7 bases that match TRBD1. Material: blood. The TCR was taken from a woman in her twenties or thirties with Graves' ophthalmopathy. CDR3 in DNA: TGTGCCAGCAGTTCGGACAGGCTCATGGCTTTCTTT. This translates into CASSSDRLMAFF.